This TCR beta chain comes out of a study of T cells in Graves' hyperthyroidism and ophthalmopathy. Note on this clonotype: What it recognizes is unknown.

There were TCR beta CDR3 regions amplified from RNA transcripts. First-round RT-PCR with HTBI primers amplified the TCR CDR3 region. From the multiplex PCR reads, TCRdb called clonotypes with MiXCR, one entry per CDR3 protein. The sample records some 440,000 distinct CDR3 sequences, 15% to 19% being singletons. Findings of the study overall: Blood also held most thyroid clonotypes expanded beyond 0.001. Ophthalmopathy prediction by the model preceded onset by a median about 6 months. Ophthalmopathy was told apart from stable hyperthyroidism by a 13 V-J model.

If no ophthalmopathy progression occurred within 18 months, Graves' hyperthyroidism was stable. The germline V gene has CDR1 SGHTA and CDR2 FQGTGA. With 2 bases clipped from V and 1 base from J, the junction kept 5 bases outside the gene matches. There are 17 residues in the CDR3. The sequenced sample was blood. This sequence joins TRBV7-3 and TRBJ2-2, with 9 positions matching TRBD2. The receptor's source is a woman aged 18-29 years with Graves' hyperthyroidism. The CDR3 nucleotides read TGTGCCAGCAGCTTAGCGCCTAGCGGGGTGAACACCGGGGAGCTGTTTTTT. It is translated as CASSLAPSGVNTGELFF.